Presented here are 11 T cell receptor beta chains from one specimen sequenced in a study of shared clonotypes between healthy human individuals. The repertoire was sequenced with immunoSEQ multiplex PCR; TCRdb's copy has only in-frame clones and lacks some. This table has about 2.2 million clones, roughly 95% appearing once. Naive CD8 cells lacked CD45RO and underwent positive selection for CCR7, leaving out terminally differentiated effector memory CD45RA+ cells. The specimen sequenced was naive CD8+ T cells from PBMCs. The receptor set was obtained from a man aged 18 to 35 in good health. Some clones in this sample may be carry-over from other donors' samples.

The DNA for the CDR3 is TGTGCCTGGAGGGGGGGGTTTTCCCTCTCCTACGAGCAGTACTTC. It yields the protein CAWRGGFSLSYEQYF. The chain has TRBV30 and TRBJ2-7; 7 nucleotides agree with TRBD2. Germline loops: CDR1 GTSNPN, CDR2 SVGIG (reference sequence). The CDR3 extends over 15 amino acids. V gave up 3 bases and J gave up 0 bases; unmatched junction bases: 8.

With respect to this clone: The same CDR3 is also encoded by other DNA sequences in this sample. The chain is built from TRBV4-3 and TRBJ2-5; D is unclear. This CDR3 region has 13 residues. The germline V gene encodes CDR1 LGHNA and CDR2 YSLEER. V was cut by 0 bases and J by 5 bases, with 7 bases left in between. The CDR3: CASSQDIEETQYF. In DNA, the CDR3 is TGCGCCAGCAGCCAAGACATCGAGGAGACCCAGTACTTC.

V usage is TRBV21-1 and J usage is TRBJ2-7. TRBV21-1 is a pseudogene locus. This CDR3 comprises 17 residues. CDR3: CASSAEPRGGASYEQYF. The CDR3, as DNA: TGTGCCAGCAGCGCGGAACCGAGGGGTGGCGCCTCCTACGAGCAGTACTTC.

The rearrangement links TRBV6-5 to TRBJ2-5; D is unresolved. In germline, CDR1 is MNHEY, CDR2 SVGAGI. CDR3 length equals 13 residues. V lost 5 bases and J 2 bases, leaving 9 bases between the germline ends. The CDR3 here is CASSPVGQETQYF. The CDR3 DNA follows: TGTGCCAGCAGTCCCGTGGGACAAGAGACCCAGTACTTC.

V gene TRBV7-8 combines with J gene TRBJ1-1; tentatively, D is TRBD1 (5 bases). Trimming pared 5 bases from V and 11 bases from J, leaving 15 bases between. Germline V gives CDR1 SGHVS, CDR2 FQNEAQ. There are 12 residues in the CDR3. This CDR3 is CASSPGTPGAFF. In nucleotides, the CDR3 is TGTGCCAGCAGCCCAGGGACCCCTGGGGCTTTCTTT.

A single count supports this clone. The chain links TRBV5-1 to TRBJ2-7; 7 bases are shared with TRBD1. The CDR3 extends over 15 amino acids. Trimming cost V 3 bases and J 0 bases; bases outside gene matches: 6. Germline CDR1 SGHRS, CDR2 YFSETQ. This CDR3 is CASSSGRGNSYEQYF. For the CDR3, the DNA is TGCGCCAGCAGCTCGGGCAGGGGGAACTCCTACGAGCAGTACTTC.

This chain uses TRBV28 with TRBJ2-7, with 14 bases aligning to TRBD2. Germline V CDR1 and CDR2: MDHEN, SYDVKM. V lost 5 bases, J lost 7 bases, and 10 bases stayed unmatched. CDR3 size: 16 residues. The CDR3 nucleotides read TGTGCCAGCAGTCCCTGGACTAGCGGGAGGACGGAGGAGCAGTACTTC. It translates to CASSPWTSGRTEEQYF.

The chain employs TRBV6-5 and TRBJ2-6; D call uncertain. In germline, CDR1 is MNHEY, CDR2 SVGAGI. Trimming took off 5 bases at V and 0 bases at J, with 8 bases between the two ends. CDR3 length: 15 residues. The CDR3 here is CASSRGSSGANVLTF. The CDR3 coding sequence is TGTGCCAGCAGTCGTGGTAGCTCTGGGGCCAACGTCCTGACTTTC.

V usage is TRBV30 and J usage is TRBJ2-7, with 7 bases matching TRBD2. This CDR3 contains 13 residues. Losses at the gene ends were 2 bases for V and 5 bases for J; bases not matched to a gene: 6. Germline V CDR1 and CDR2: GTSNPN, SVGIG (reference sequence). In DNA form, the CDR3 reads TGTGCCTGGAGTCTGACGGGAGGAGACGAGCAGTACTTC. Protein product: CAWSLTGGDEQYF.

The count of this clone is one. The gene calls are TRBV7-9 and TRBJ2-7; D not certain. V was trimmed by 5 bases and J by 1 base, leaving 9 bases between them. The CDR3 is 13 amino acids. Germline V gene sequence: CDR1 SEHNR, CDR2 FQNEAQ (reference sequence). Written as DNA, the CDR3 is TGTGCCAGCAGCAAAAGGACGTCCTACGAGCAGTACTTC. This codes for CASSKRTSYEQYF.

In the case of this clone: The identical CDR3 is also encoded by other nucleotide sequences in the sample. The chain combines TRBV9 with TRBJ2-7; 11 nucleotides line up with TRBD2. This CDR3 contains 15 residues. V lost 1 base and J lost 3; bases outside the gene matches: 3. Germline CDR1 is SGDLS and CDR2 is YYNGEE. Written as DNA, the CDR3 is TGTGCCAGCAGCGTAACTAGCGGGAGTCTCTACGAGCAGTACTTC. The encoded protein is CASSVTSGSLYEQYF.